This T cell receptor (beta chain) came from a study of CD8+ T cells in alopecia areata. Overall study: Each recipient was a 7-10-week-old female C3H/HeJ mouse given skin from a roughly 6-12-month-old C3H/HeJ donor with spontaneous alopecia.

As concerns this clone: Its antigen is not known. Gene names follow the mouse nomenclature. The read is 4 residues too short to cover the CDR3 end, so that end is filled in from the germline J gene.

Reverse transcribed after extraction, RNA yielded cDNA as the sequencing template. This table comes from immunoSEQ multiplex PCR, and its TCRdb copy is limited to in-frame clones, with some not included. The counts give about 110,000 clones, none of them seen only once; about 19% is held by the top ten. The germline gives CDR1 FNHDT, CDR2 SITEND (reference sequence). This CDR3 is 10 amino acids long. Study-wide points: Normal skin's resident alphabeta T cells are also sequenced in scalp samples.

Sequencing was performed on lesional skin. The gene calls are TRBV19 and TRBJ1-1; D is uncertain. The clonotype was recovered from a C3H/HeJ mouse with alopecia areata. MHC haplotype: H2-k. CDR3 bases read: TGTGCCAGCAGCCACAGA. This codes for CASSHR. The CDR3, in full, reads CASSHREVFF.